These T cell receptor beta chains were read from a single sample in a study of cytomegalovirus exposure and HLA in healthy donors. Sequencing used immunoSEQ multiplex PCR; TCRdb keeps in-frame clones, though not all of them. The sample shows around 130,000 clones, over 70% of them seen only once. Input material: PBMCs. The receptors come from a woman in her thirties or forties in good health and CMV-seropositive. Each CDR3 is given with its conserved first and last residue. The D gene is left open where the match is weak. Only some rows state a clone size, as once, few, many or a class for expanded clones.

cdr3_length | j_call | clone_size | d_call | v_call | cdr3_aa | cdr3_nt
17 | TRBJ2-3 | . | TRBD2 | TRBV11-2 | CASSLGGAGGRTDTQYF | TGTGCCAGCAGCTTAGGGGGCGCGGGAGGCCGGACAGATACGCAGTATTTT
14 | TRBJ1-1 | . | . | TRBV2 | CASSELSPNTEAFF | TGTGCCAGCAGTGAGTTGAGCCCGAACACTGAAGCTTTCTTT
16 | TRBJ1-3 | . | . | TRBV4-3 | CASSQDFLAGGNTIYF | TGCGCCAGCAGCCAAGATTTCCTTGCTGGCGGAAACACCATATATTTT
13 | TRBJ1-1 | few | . | TRBV6-5 | CATTRGLGTEAFF | TGTGCCACCACCCGGGGTTTGGGCACTGAAGCTTTCTTT
15 | TRBJ2-2 | once | . | TRBV9 | CASSVARGGTGELFF | TGTGCCAGCAGCGTAGCAAGGGGAGGCACCGGGGAGCTGTTTTTT
16 | TRBJ1-1 | . | . | TRBV7-3 | CASSPVSTTGDTEAFF | TGTGCCAGCAGCCCAGTCAGTACAACGGGTGACACTGAAGCTTTCTTT
16 | TRBJ2-3 | . | TRBD2 | TRBV7-8 | CASSWGLALSTDTQYF | TGTGCCAGCAGCTGGGGACTAGCGCTCAGCACAGATACGCAGTATTTT
13 | TRBJ2-3 | few | . | TRBV19 | CASRTVSTDTQYF | TGTGCCAGTAGAACGGTTAGCACAGATACGCAGTATTTT
16 | TRBJ1-1 | . | . | TRBV18 | CASSPRAGQMNTEAFF | TGTGCCAGCTCGCCCCGGGCCGGACAGATGAACACTGAAGCTTTCTTT
13 | TRBJ2-7 | . | . | TRBV28 | CASSFEVPYEQYF | TGTGCCAGCAGTTTCGAGGTCCCCTACGAGCAGTACTTC
11 | TRBJ1-4 | . | . | TRBV29-1 | CSAKSGEKLFF | TGCAGCGCCAAAAGCGGAGAAAAACTGTTTTTT
14 | TRBJ2-7 | . | TRBD2 | TRBV4-3 | CASSRSGGPYEQYF | TGCGCCAGCAGCAGAAGCGGGGGCCCCTACGAGCAGTACTTC
14 | TRBJ2-1 | . | . | TRBV28 | CASNRGFTYNEQFF | TGTGCCAGCAATCGCGGGTTTACCTACAATGAGCAGTTCTTC
15 | TRBJ2-7 | . | . | TRBV5-6 | CASSLNFRQEGEQYF | TGTGCCAGCAGCTTGAACTTTCGGCAGGAGGGCGAGCAGTACTTC
15 | TRBJ2-1 | few | TRBD2 | TRBV6-1 | CASSTLRGRADEQFF | TGTGCCAGCAGTACCCTTAGAGGGAGGGCTGATGAGCAGTTCTTC
15 | TRBJ2-1 | . | . | TRBV9 | CASSVGGNRFNEQFF | TGTGCCAGCAGCGTAGGAGGGAATAGATTCAATGAGCAGTTCTTC
17 | TRBJ1-1 | few | TRBD1 | TRBV10-3 | CAISNGQGSLRATEAFF | TGTGCCATCAGTAACGGACAGGGCAGTTTGAGGGCGACTGAAGCTTTCTTT
11 | TRBJ1-1 | . | . | TRBV20-1 | CSAPLTVEAFF | TGCAGTGCCCCACTGACAGTTGAAGCTTTCTTT
16 | TRBJ2-5 | . | TRBD2 | TRBV28 | CASRDTEGRVQETQYF | TGTGCCAGCAGGGATACGGAGGGGAGGGTCCAAGAGACCCAGTACTTC
13 | TRBJ1-5 | . | . | TRBV7-2 | CASSSRASQPQHF | TGTGCCAGCAGTTCGAGGGCGAGTCAGCCCCAGCATTTT
15 | TRBJ2-2 | . | . | TRBV9 | CASSQLLVNTGELFF | TGTGCCAGCAGCCAGCTACTAGTGAACACCGGGGAGCTGTTTTTT
16 | TRBJ1-5 | . | . | TRBV19 | CASSKGDRYSNQPQHF | TGTGCCAGTAGTAAGGGCGACAGGTATAGCAATCAGCCCCAGCATTTT
16 | TRBJ2-5 | . | TRBD2 | TRBV7-3 | CASSLRGGGAQETQYF | TGTGCCAGCAGCTTACGGGGCGGGGGGGCCCAAGAGACCCAGTACTTC
13 | TRBJ1-5 | . | . | TRBV5-1 | CASREGSNQPQHF | TGCGCCAGCCGGGAAGGAAGCAATCAGCCCCAGCATTTT
14 | TRBJ2-1 | . | TRBD2 | TRBV6-1 | CASSGRGGGDEQFF | TGTGCCAGCAGTGGCCGGGGTGGGGGGGATGAGCAGTTCTTC
13 | TRBJ1-5 | . | . | TRBV11-2 | CASSLRENQPQHF | TGTGCCAGCAGCTTAAGGGAGAATCAGCCCCAGCATTTT
16 | TRBJ1-3 | . | TRBD1 | TRBV5-1 | CASSPIQGAAGNTIYF | TGCGCCAGCAGCCCCATACAGGGGGCAGCTGGAAACACCATATATTTT
16 | TRBJ1-5 | . | TRBD1 | TRBV19 | CASSQRPGQGARAQHF | TGTGCCAGTAGTCAGAGACCAGGACAGGGCGCAAGGGCCCAGCATTTT